A single sample gave rise to the 5 T cell receptor beta chains below, sequenced in a study of cytomegalovirus exposure and HLA in healthy donors. The PCR used 60 Vbeta and 13 Jbeta primers. Using immunoSEQ multiplex PCR, the repertoire was profiled, and TCRdb retains in-frame clones only, with some absent. The sample yields roughly 150,000 clones, approximately 78% seen once. The sequenced material came from PBMCs. Receptor source: a woman aged 40 to 50 in good health and CMV-seropositive.

The chain couples TRBV2 to TRBJ2-7, with 12 bases lining up with TRBD2. V shed 6 bases, J shed 5 bases, and the junction held 8 bases outside the gene matches. Germline V gene lookup returns CDR1 SNHLY and CDR2 FYNNEI. The length of the CDR3 is 15 residues. As DNA, the CDR3 is TGTGCCAGCAGACCCGGGACTAGCGGGTCTGACGAGCAGTACTTC. This translates into CASRPGTSGSDEQYF.

Written as DNA, the CDR3 is TGTGCCAGCAGCCAGGGACTAGCGGGGGAGGGCTCCTACGAGCAGTACTTC. Amino acid sequence: CASSQGLAGEGSYEQYF. This chain connects TRBV7-9 to TRBJ2-7; 14 bases line up with TRBD2. This CDR3 contains 17 residues. Germline loops: CDR1 SEHNR, CDR2 FQNEAQ (reference sequence). V lost 5 bases and J lost 0; bases outside the gene matches: 6.

This chain uses TRBV5-6 with TRBJ1-5, with 7 bases that match TRBD1. V was pared by 4 bases and J by 0 bases, with 13 bases of the junction left unmatched. This CDR3 comprises 18 residues. Looked up from germline, CDR1 is SGHDT and CDR2 is YYEEEE. The CDR3 region has the DNA TGTGCCAGCAGCCCAACTGGACAGGTTAATTATAGCAATCAGCCCCAGCATTTT. This codes for CASSPTGQVNYSNQPQHF.

The gene calls are TRBV29-1 and TRBJ1-4; a possible D gene is TRBD1 (5 bases). Germline loops: CDR1 SQVTM, CDR2 ANQGSEA. The CDR3 length is 14 residues. Trimming took 4 bases from V and 2 from J, leaving 11 bases between them. DNA of the CDR3: TGCAGCGTTGGCACGGGGGTGACTAATGAAAAACTGTTTTTT. Protein product: CSVGTGVTNEKLFF.

In its sample, this clone was seen once. The chain joins TRBV11-3 to TRBJ2-5; D uncertain. The CDR3 runs to 12 residues. CDR1 SGHNT and CDR2 YENEEA come from the germline V gene. V lost 4 bases to trimming and J lost 5 bases, with 8 bases between them. The CDR3 here is CASSSELETQYF. In DNA form, the CDR3 reads TGTGCCAGCAGCTCCGAGTTGGAGACCCAGTACTTC.